This record concerns one T cell receptor (beta chain) sequence. Its antigen is unknown. Between about 2014 and 2018, patients underwent resection in Japan or China. The data derive from a study of immune evolution from preneoplasia to lung adenocarcinoma. Looking at the study overall: HLA loss of heterozygosity: over 5.5% AIS, about 15% MIA, around 35% ADC, none AAH. General study points: KRAS-mutant nodules had the highest T cell clonality. Later-stage lesions appeared to have more T cells, more diversity, less clonality.

The repertoire was sequenced with immunoSEQ multiplex PCR; TCRdb's copy has only in-frame clones and lacks some. The sample shows over 3,500 clones, 80% to 90% of them seen only once. Trimming removed 3 bases from V and 5 bases from J, with 8 bases in between. The germline V gene has CDR1 SGHAT and CDR2 FQDESV (reference sequence). This CDR3 is 13 amino acids long. The sequence derives from a donor at least 70 years old with lung adenocarcinoma. The chain couples TRBV11-1 to TRBJ2-1, with D perhaps TRBD1 (6 bases). The sample comprised FFPE minimally invasive lung adenocarcinoma tissue. The CDR3 coding sequence is TGTGCCAGCAGCTTGACAGGAAACAATGAGCAGTTCTTC. As protein: CASSLTGNNEQFF. Full variable domain (remainder filled in from reference TRBV11-1 and TRBJ2-1): EAEVAQSPRYKITEKSQAVAFWCDPISGHATLYWYRQILGQGPELLVQFQDESVVDDSQLPKDRFSAERLKGVDSTLKIQPAELGDSAMYLCASSLTGNNEQFFGPGTRLTVL.